The rows below give T cell receptor beta chains drawn from one sample of a study of breast tumors, draining lymph nodes, adjacent tissues. MiXCR, applied by TCRdb to the multiplex PCR reads, yields one record per CDR3 protein. The table includes fewer than 200,000 distinct CDR3 sequences, roughly a third detected once. The sequencing input was axillary lymph node tissue. These receptors were obtained from a female donor with breast cancer. Some clones in this sample may be carry-over from other donors' samples. Each CDR3 is given with its conserved first and last residue. D genes are given only for firm matches. Expanded clones are given a class, and other clones once, few, many or no size at all.

>-|TRBV11-3|TRBJ2-5|many
TGTGCCAGCACATCGGGGCAAGAGACCCAGTACTTC
CASTSGQETQYF
>-|TRBV5-8|TRBJ1-4|once
TGTGCCAGCAGGTCGGGGGGGGCCGATGAAAAACTGTTTTTT
CASRSGGADEKLFF
>TRBD1|TRBV9|TRBJ1-1|-
TGTGCCAGCGGTCGAGGGGGCTCCAGGACTGAAGCTTTCTTT
CASGRGGSRTEAFF
>TRBD1|TRBV5-8|TRBJ1-4|many
TGTGCCAGCAGCCCATCGGGACAGACTAATGAAAAACTGTTTTTT
CASSPSGQTNEKLFF
>-|TRBV30|TRBJ2-1|many
TGTGCCTGGAGTGTAGGAGCCAATGAGCAGTTCTTC
CAWSVGANEQFF
>-|TRBV6-1|TRBJ1-5|-
TGTGCCAGCAGTGAAGCGACGGTCCGCAATCAGCCCCAGCATTTT
CASSEATVRNQPQHF
>TRBD2|TRBV10-3|TRBJ2-3|-
TGTGCCATCAGCAAAGTAGCGGGGTCGTCAGATACGCAGTATTTT
CAISKVAGSSDTQYF
>-|TRBV2|TRBJ2-6|-
TGTGCCAGCAGAGGACCGGGGGCTCCTGGGGCCAACGTCCTGACTTTC
CASRGPGAPGANVLTF
>-|TRBV2|TRBJ1-2|many
TGTGCCAGCTCTAGTGTCAGGGAGGGATCAGGCTACACCTTC
CASSSVREGSGYTF
>-|TRBV29-1|TRBJ2-3|-
TGCAGCGGGGGGTTGGGTACAGATACGCAGTATTTT
CSGGLGTDTQYF
>-|TRBV4-1|TRBJ1-2|many
TGCGCCAGCAGCCTCTACTTCGGAGGCTTGGGAGGCTACACCTTC
CASSLYFGGLGGYTF
>TRBD1|TRBV9|TRBJ2-7|many
TGTGCCAGCAGCGTAGGAGGGACAGAGTACGAGCAGTACTTC
CASSVGGTEYEQYF
>-|TRBV5-6|TRBJ1-3|many
TGTGCCAGCAGCACTAGCCACCACATAAGGTTTGGAAACACCATATATTTT
CASSTSHHIRFGNTIYF
>-|TRBV5-8|TRBJ2-3|many
TGTGCCAGCAGCTTGGGAAGGGACACAGATACGCAGTATTTT
CASSLGRDTDTQYF
>-|TRBV6-5|TRBJ1-1|-
TGTGCCAGCAGTTACGGGACGGTGAACACTGAAGCTTTCTTT
CASSYGTVNTEAFF
>-|TRBV18|TRBJ2-1|-
TGTGCCAGCCCACCAGAAGCGGCCAGGCGGTGGGTTGAGCAGTTCTTC
CASPPEAARRWVEQFF
>TRBD1|TRBV6-4|TRBJ1-2|many
TGTGCCAGCAGTGAAAACAGGGGCTATGGCTACACCTTC
CASSENRGYGYTF
>-|TRBV7-2|TRBJ1-2|many
TGTGCCAGCAGAGCCCCGGGGGCGGACTATGGCTACACCTTC
CASRAPGADYGYTF
>TRBD2|TRBV6-1|TRBJ2-5|few
TGTGCCAGCACCTACAGCGGGGGGGGCTGGTACTTC
CASTYSGGGWYF
>-|TRBV20-1|TRBJ2-5|-
TGCAGTGCTAGAGACGCCGTAACGGCGGCAGGGCCGGGGACCCAGTACTTC
CSARDAVTAAGPGTQYF
>TRBD1|TRBV19|TRBJ2-7|-
TGTGCCACTACGGACAGGACCTCTCTGGGGCAGTGCTTC
CATTDRTSLGQCF
>-|TRBV24-1|TRBJ2-1|many
TGTGCCACCAGTGGGGGGGGGCTACCCTACAATGAGCAGTTCTTC
CATSGGGLPYNEQFF
>-|TRBV7-3|TRBJ1-3|once
-
CASSLDRGDEQYFGPGTIYF
>-|TRBV20-1|TRBJ1-3|many
TGCAGTGCTAGAGAACGGAGCTCTGGAAACACCATATATTTT
CSARERSSGNTIYF
>-|TRBV10-3|TRBJ2-1|many
TGTGCCAACCGAGGCCAGCGCGGGGAGGAGCAGTTCTTC
CANRGQRGEEQFF
>-|TRBV7-2|TRBJ1-5|-
TGTGCCAGCAGCTTAGCGGTGGGGGGGGGGTCGGAGACCCAGCATTTT
CASSLAVGGGSETQHF
>TRBD1|TRBV5-4|TRBJ2-7|-
TGTGCCAGCAGCCCCGGGACAGGGGATTACGAGCAGTACTTC
CASSPGTGDYEQYF
>-|TRBV3-1|TRBJ2-7|many
TGTGCCAGCAGCCCCCGGGACGTCGGGGGTAACGAGCAGTACTTC
CASSPRDVGGNEQYF
>TRBD2|TRBV10-3|TRBJ2-5|many
TGTGCCATCAGTGAGGGGACTAGCGGGGGGCAAGAGACCCAGTACTTC
CAISEGTSGGQETQYF
>TRBD1|TRBV6-1|TRBJ1-6|many
TGTGCCAGCAGTCCGGGACAGAGGAACAGTTCACCCCTCCACTTT
CASSPGQRNSSPLHF
>-|TRBV4-1|TRBJ1-6|many
TGCGCCAGCAGCCAGAGGCCGGACAATCCTAATTCACCCCTCCACTTT
CASSQRPDNPNSPLHF
>TRBD1|TRBV7-2|TRBJ2-6|-
TGTGCCAGCAGCTTTACGCTCGCGGGACAGGGGCGCGGTGGGGCCAACGTCCTGACTTTC
CASSFTLAGQGRGGANVLTF
>-|TRBV11-2|TRBJ1-1|-
TGTGCCAGCAGACGGACGGAGAACACTGAAGCTTTCTTT
CASRRTENTEAFF
>TRBD1|TRBV5-1|TRBJ1-6|many
TGCGCCAGCAGCTTTACAGGGGGCGATAATTCACCCCTCCACTTT
CASSFTGGDNSPLHF
>TRBD2|TRBV11-3|TRBJ2-1|many
TGTGCCAGCAGCTTACCTAGCGGGGGACCCTACAATGAGCAGTTCTTC
CASSLPSGGPYNEQFF
>TRBD1|TRBV20-1|TRBJ2-7|many
TGCAGTGCTAGTCAGGGGGCGGGGAACTACGAGCAGTACTTC
CSASQGAGNYEQYF
>-|TRBV5-1|TRBJ1-4|many
TGCGCCAGCAGCCTACACAGTGCAACTAATGAAAAACTGTTTTTT
CASSLHSATNEKLFF
>TRBD1|TRBV24-1|TRBJ1-4|once
TGTGCCACCAGTGATTTCGGACAGGGGCTCTATGAAAAACTGTTTTTT
CATSDFGQGLYEKLFF
>-|TRBV7-8|TRBJ1-5|many
TGTGCCAGCAGCTTAGAGTCAGGTATCCAGCCCCAGCATTTT
CASSLESGIQPQHF
>-|TRBV19|TRBJ1-2|many
TGTGCCAGTAGTATAGAAAGGGACACCTACACCTTC
CASSIERDTYTF
>-|TRBV20-1|TRBJ2-5|-
TGCAGTGCTAGGTGGGGAGAGGCCCAGTACTTC
CSARWGEAQYF
>-|TRBV18|TRBJ1-4|once
TGTGCCAGCTCACGGGTATGGACTAATGAAAAACTGTTTTTT
CASSRVWTNEKLFF
>TRBD1|TRBV29-1|TRBJ2-2|many
TGCAGCGTTGATGGTCGCGGCACGTGCCGGGACAGGGGAAGGGACGCGAACACCGGGGAGCTGTTTTTT
CSVDGRGTCRDRGRDANTGELFF